This T cell receptor beta chain is from a study of T-cell reconstitution after alpha-beta-depleted transplantation in children. Library preparation (for TCRbeta) was performed with unique molecular identifiers. One entry per CDR3 protein, called by TCRdb with MiXCR from the PCR reads. This repertoire shows about 980,000 distinct CDR3 sequences, about 29% found once; its top ten account for about 28%. J was trimmed by 4 bases and V by 2 bases; bases with no gene match: 7. The length of the CDR3 is 16 residues. Germline V lookup: CDR1 MGHDK, CDR2 SYGVNS. This sample comprised PBMCs, mostly from graft donor cells, obtained 360 days after TCRalphabeta/CD19-depleted stem cell transplant. This chain uses TRBV25-1 with TRBJ2-3; 9 bases align to TRBD1. The sequence was collected from a boy in the first two years of life who had a stem cell transplant for SCID, so the T cells may come from the graft donor. CDR3 in DNA: TGTGCCAGCAGTGAAATAGGGACAGGGACCCCAGATACGCAGTATTTT. Translated: CASSEIGTGTPDTQYF.